Described below is a single T cell receptor (beta chain) sequence and its context. Its specificity is unknown. The read is 3 residues too short to cover the CDR3 end, so that end is filled in from the germline J gene. This sample was taken from a study of T cells in women clearing cervical HPV infection. CDR1 is MRHNA, CDR2 SNTAGT, per germline. There are 16 residues in the CDR3. Produced via immunoSEQ multiplex PCR; TCRdb's table is partial and in-frame only. Reported are under 45,000 clones; the ten largest clones contain about 5.8%. Study results and limitations: TRBV6-7 abundance was lower in cases than controls (0.11% versus 0.16%). Timing of associations relative to infection is unclear; T-cell subsets were not isolated.

J is TRBJ2-2 and V is TRBV6-4; a weak D match, TRBD1 (5 bases). This clonotype was sampled from a woman aged 18 to 69 with a cervical HPV16 infection that either progressed to CIN3+ or cleared (not recorded which). Material for sequencing was blood buffy coat. CDR3 bases read: TGTGCCAGCAGTAGGACAAAACAAACAACTAATGAAAAG. Amino acid sequence: CASSRTKQTTNEK. In full, the CDR3 is CASSRTKQTTNEKLFF.